This record concerns one T cell receptor (beta chain) sequence. The antigen is not known. The sample originates from a study of cytomegalovirus exposure and HLA in healthy donors. Study-level results: Most TCR sequences proved rare, with some public TCRs found in many donors.

The germline gives CDR1 SGHDN, CDR2 FVKESK. V was cut by 0 bases and J by 4 bases, with 12 bases left in between. The CDR3 runs to 16 residues. TCRdb keeps only in-frame clones here, not all; method: immunoSEQ multiplex PCR. The table has 150,000 to 170,000 clones, roughly 86% seen once. This TCR was recovered from a human donor in good health. The sample taken for sequencing was PBMCs. The chain recombines TRBV14 with TRBJ2-2; tentative D call: TRBD2 (5 bases). As DNA, the CDR3 is TGTGCCAGCAGCCAAGAACCGGGGATGGGCACCGGGGAGCTGTTTTTT. This sequence encodes CASSQEPGMGTGELFF. Full variable domain (missing parts from reference TRBV14 and TRBJ2-2): EAGVTQFPSHSVIEKGQTVTLRCDPISGHDNLYWYRRVMGKEIKFLLHFVKESKQDESGMPNNRFLAERTGGTYSTLKVQPAELEDSGVYFCASSQEPGMGTGELFFGEGSRLTVL.